The entry below describes one T cell receptor beta chain. Its antigen is unknown. PCR employed 60 Vbeta and 13 Jbeta primers. Clones were read by immunoSEQ multiplex PCR, and TCRdb kept only the in-frame ones, dropping some. The sample lists fewer than 140,000 clones; 71% were seen once. This CDR3 comprises 13 residues. The germline CDR1 and CDR2 sequences are SGHNT and YENEEA. Trimming shortened V by 2 bases and J by 2 bases, and 7 bases separated the two germline ends. The data originate from a study of cytomegalovirus exposure and HLA in healthy donors. Findings and limits, study-wide: TCR beta V segments were, for the most part, productive about 87% or about 30% of the time in an earlier analysis. In vitro data verified a few CMV-associated chains as specific for CMV antigens.

This chain connects TRBV11-3 to TRBJ2-7; a possible D gene is TRBD1 (5 bases). Sequencing was performed on PBMCs. This clonotype was sampled from a female donor in good health and CMV-seronegative. The CDR3 here is CASSLTGTYEQYF. As DNA, the CDR3 is TGTGCCAGCAGCTTAACAGGTACCTACGAGCAGTACTTC.